One and the same sample provided the 7 T cell receptor beta chains below, sequenced in a study of blood T cell repertoires in COVID-19. Sequencing was performed with immunoSEQ multiplex PCR; in TCRdb, only in-frame clones are kept and a portion is missing. The sample holds 150,000 to 200,000 clones, 65% to 85% seen once. Material: peripheral blood. The receptors were sampled from a woman of 80 years or more with active or convalescent COVID-19.

Worth noting for this clone: Its ends do not fully match the called genes, so a read error is possible. The chain combines TRBV12-5 with TRBJ2-3; perhaps TRBD2 as D (6 bases). CDR1 is LGHNT and CDR2 is FRNRAP in the germline V gene. The CDR3 is 16 residues long. The CDR3 here is CASGLSSGLSIDTQYF. The CDR3 DNA reads TGTGCTAGTGGTTTGTCCTCGGGACTTAGCATAGATACGCAGTATTTT.

V and J are TRBV5-3 and TRBJ2-1; D is possibly TRBD2 (5 bases). TRBV5-3 is annotated as an ORF whose role is uncertain. With 0 bases removed from V and 4 bases from J, the gap between germline ends came to 20 bases. This CDR3 has 18 residues. CDR3 amino acids: CARSLERRRHVFYNEQFF. CDR3 DNA sequence: TGTGCCAGAAGCTTGGAACGTCGGAGGCACGTTTTTTACAATGAGCAGTTCTTC.

This clone was observed a few times. The V and J genes are TRBV19 and TRBJ1-3, with TRBD1 identical over 9 bases. Germline values: CDR1 LNHDA, CDR2 SQIVND (reference sequence). Germline trimming cut 4 bases from V and 4 bases from J; bases unmatched to any gene: 14. CDR3 length: 18 residues. The CDR3 DNA reads TGTGCCAGTAGTACCGGGACAGGGCACTCCAACTTGGGAAACACCATATATTTT. It specifies CASSTGTGHSNLGNTIYF.

The chain uses TRBV19 and TRBJ1-1; TRBD1 agrees at 7 bases. Trimming at V came to 2 bases and at J to 4 bases, leaving 10 bases not matched to a gene. Looked up from germline, CDR1 is LNHDA and CDR2 is SQIVND (reference sequence). The CDR3 has 16 residues. The CDR3 coding sequence is TGTGCCAGTAGTATAAGGGGGCGGCGGGATGGCACTGAAGCTTTCTTT. Protein product: CASSIRGRRDGTEAFF.

The rearrangement joins TRBV6-2 or TRBV6-3 to TRBJ2-7; no clear D gene. The CDR3 extends over 13 amino acids. Germline CDR1 reads MNHEY; CDR2 reads SVGEGT. Trimming removed 5 bases at V and 3 bases at J, with 11 bases between. In DNA, the CDR3 is TGTGCCAGCAGTCACTTCGTTCTCTACGAGCAGTACTTC. It specifies CASSHFVLYEQYF.

As DNA, the CDR3 is TGTGCCAGTACCCGACTTGGGACTAGCGGCCACAATGAGCAGTTCTTC. Amino acids: CASTRLGTSGHNEQFF. The rearrangement links TRBV19 to TRBJ2-1; TRBD2 agrees at 11 bases. Germline lookup yields CDR1 LNHDA and CDR2 SQIVND (reference sequence). CDR3 length: 16 residues. The V segment lost 7 bases and the J segment 5 bases; nucleotides outside the gene matches: 10. The full variable domain, rest sourced from reference TRBV19 and TRBJ2-1, is DGGITQSPKYLFRKEGQNVTLSCEQNLNHDAMYWYRQDPGQGLRLIYYSQIVNDFQKGDIAEGYSVSREKKESFPLTVTSAQKNPTAFYLCASTRLGTSGHNEQFFGPGTRLTVL.

The rearrangement uses TRBV6-6 and TRBJ1-4, with TRBD1 matching 9 bases. CDR1 is MNHNY, CDR2 SVGAGI, per germline (reference sequence). The length of the CDR3 is 18 residues. V was pared by 5 bases and J by 2 bases, with 12 bases of the junction left unmatched. CDR3 nucleotides: TGTGCCAGCAGTCTTACAGGGGGCCTAGGTGCGACTAATGAAAAACTGTTTTTT. Encoded protein: CASSLTGGLGATNEKLFF.